This TCR beta chain was captured by sequencing in a study of prognosis after radiotherapy for stage I lung cancer. Two-round multiplex PCR on genomic DNA was the method by which TCR beta CDR3 was amplified. Used in first-round PCR were primers specific to each TRBV and TRBJ gene. One entry per CDR3 protein results from TCRdb running MiXCR on the multiplex PCR reads. The data show about 14,000 distinct CDR3 sequences, with 25% to 35% seen just once and more than 10% held by the top ten. This clonotype was counted ten times or more. V was trimmed by 0 bases and J by 4 bases, leaving 17 bases between them. This CDR3 contains 16 residues. Looked up from germline, CDR1 is SGHDT and CDR2 is YYEEEE.

This sequence was found in a donor of 50 years or more with non-small cell lung cancer. This chain uses TRBV5-6 with TRBJ2-7; D is perhaps TRBD2 (6 bases). Sample: PBMCs, taken before or after stereotactic body radiation therapy (not recorded which). This CDR3 is CASSLVASVNPYEQYF. The CDR3 DNA reads as TGTGCCAGCAGCTTGGTGGCTAGCGTCAATCCGTACGAGCAGTACTTC.